This note documents a single TCR beta chain sequence. Its matching antigen is unknown. These data belong to a study of post-analysis software for immune sequencing data. Study-wide results and caveats: For normalized Chao1 diversity, multiple sclerosis patients scored significantly lower than controls did. The five TRBV segments detected at higher frequency in patients than in controls included TRBV5-6, TRBV5-1 and TRBV20-1.

Presence of unique molecular identifiers characterized the TCR beta cDNA libraries. Each CDR3 protein is one row after TCRdb ran MiXCR on the PCR reads. Of roughly 650,000 distinct CDR3 sequences listed, 55% to 60% were seen once; the top ten hold around 10%. V dropped 5 bases and J dropped 4 bases, with 21 bases sitting between them. Germline values: CDR1 SGHKS, CDR2 YYEKEE (reference sequence). The CDR3 is 16 amino acids. This sequence was found in a girl between 2 and 10 years old with multiple sclerosis. Sequenced: blood. The chain couples TRBV5-5 to TRBJ2-5; the D gene could be TRBD1 or TRBD2 (5 bases each). The CDR3: CASRSGAGILGETQYF. The CDR3 DNA reads TGTGCCAGCAGATCCGGGGCAGGGATACTCGGAGAGACCCAGTACTTC.